These T cell receptor beta chains were read from a single sample in a study of Graves' ophthalmopathy and Graves' hyperthyroidism. TCRdb redid the calling of the multiplex PCR reads with MiXCR, one entry per CDR3 protein. The sample includes about 1.1 million distinct CDR3 sequences, about two fifths seen only once; the top ten take roughly 11%. Sequenced: peripheral blood or thyroid tissue (not recorded which). The receptors stem from an adult man with Graves' hyperthyroidism. The CDR3 runs from the conserved cysteine through the conserved F or W. D genes are given only for firm matches. Size is stated for part of the rows, as once, few or many counts, or as a class when the clone is expanded.

V gene	clone size	D gene	J gene	CDR3 DNA	CDR3 protein
TRBV7-2	NA	NA	TRBJ2-1	TGTGCCAGCAGCGGAACTACTAGCCATCAGTTCTTC	CASSGTTSHQFF
TRBV19	NA	TRBD1	TRBJ1-5	TGTGCCAGTAGTATTTCGGGACAGGGAAAGTACCAGCCCCAGCATTTT	CASSISGQGKYQPQHF
TRBV11-1	NA	NA	TRBJ2-7	TGTGCCAGCAGTGCCCGCGAACCAGGGTACAGCTACGAGCAGTACTTC	CASSAREPGYSYEQYF
TRBV19	many	NA	TRBJ1-3	TGTGCCAGTAAGCCGAGGGGAGGGATCTCTGGAAACACCATATATTTT	CASKPRGGISGNTIYF
TRBV7-8	many	NA	TRBJ2-7	TGTGCCAGCAGCTGGGACTTGGGATACGAGCAGTACTTC	CASSWDLGYEQYF
TRBV25-1	NA	NA	TRBJ2-5	TGTGCCAGCAGTGAATATACCTGGTTCCTACGAGAGACCCAGCACTTC	CASSEYTWFLRETQHF
TRBV25-1	few	NA	TRBJ2-5	TGTGCCAGCAGTGGAGAGGGGCGAGAGACCCAGTACTTC	CASSGEGRETQYF
TRBV29-1	many	NA	TRBJ1-1	TGCAGCGTGGCAACTAGTGGCGGGGGGACTGAAGCTTTCTTT	CSVATSGGGTEAFF
TRBV20-1	NA	TRBD1	TRBJ1-2	TGCAGTGCTAGGGACAGGGGTCGACACATTAACTATGGCTACACCTTC	CSARDRGRHINYGYTF
TRBV10-3	NA	TRBD1	TRBJ1-5	TGTGCCACCCTAGGAGGACAGGGGAATCAGCCCCAGCATTTT	CATLGGQGNQPQHF
TRBV25-1	medium-sized	NA	TRBJ2-1	TGTGCCAGCAGTGAATTCCCGGGGCGGGACCGTTACAATGAGCAGTTCTTC	CASSEFPGRDRYNEQFF
TRBV25-1	NA	NA	TRBJ1-1	TGTGCCAGCAGCTTCGGGAACTTGAACACTGAAGCTTTCTTT	CASSFGNLNTEAFF
TRBV5-8	few	NA	TRBJ2-6	TGTGCCAGCATCCAAATGGACGGCCGGCGTGAGGCCAACGTCCTGACTTTC	CASIQMDGRREANVLTF
TRBV7-6	many	NA	TRBJ2-7	TGTGCCAGCAGCTCCCTATCTCACGAGCGCTACTTC	CASSSLSHERYF
TRBV9	few	TRBD2	TRBJ2-3	TGTGCCAGCAGCACCCCTAGCGGGGGGCACACAGATACGCAGTATTTT	CASSTPSGGHTDTQYF
TRBV9	NA	NA	TRBJ2-7	TGTGCCAGCAGCGTTTCGGGACAAACCTACGAGCAGTACTTC	CASSVSGQTYEQYF
TRBV5-8	few	NA	TRBJ2-7	TGTGCCAGTGGATTGGGAAATCGCGAGCAGTACTTC	CASGLGNREQYF
TRBV30	few	NA	TRBJ1-5	TGTGCCTGGAGTAAGGACATCAAACACTATAGCAATCAGCCCCAGCATTTT	CAWSKDIKHYSNQPQHF
TRBV5-4	NA	NA	TRBJ2-5	TGTGCCAGCAGTACCACGCTAGGGGGGCTCCAAGAGACCCAGTACTTC	CASSTTLGGLQETQYF
TRBV7-3	many	NA	TRBJ2-7	TGTGCCAGCAGCCTAGGGGACACCCCCTACGAGCAGTACTTC	CASSLGDTPYEQYF
TRBV11-2	many	TRBD1	TRBJ2-5	TGTGCCAGCAGCTCAAGATCGGGACAGCCAAAAGAGACCCAGTACTTC	CASSSRSGQPKETQYF
TRBV7-2	NA	TRBD1	TRBJ1-1	TGTGCCAGCAGCTTAGCGGGGGACAGGGGGCGTCTTGAAGCTTTCTTT	CASSLAGDRGRLEAFF
TRBV12-5	NA	NA	TRBJ1-1	TGTGCTAGTGGTTTTGTGGTTGGTGCAGGCCGGGGTAGCCACACTGAAGCTTTCTTT	CASGFVVGAGRGSHTEAFF
TRBV7-8	many	NA	TRBJ2-7	TGTGCCAGCAGCTCAACCCGGGGGGCCCACGAGCAGTACTTC	CASSSTRGAHEQYF
TRBV27	few	NA	TRBJ1-2	TGTGCCAGGGTCGGGGCGCGGGGCTATGGCTACACCTTC	CARVGARGYGYTF
TRBV10-3	NA	TRBD1	TRBJ1-6	TGTGCCAGCAGTTGGGACAGCTATAATTCACCCCTCCACTTT	CASSWDSYNSPLHF
TRBV2	NA	NA	TRBJ1-5	TGTGCCAGCAGTGCTGCAACAGGGCGGCGGCCCCAGCATTTT	CASSAATGRRPQHF
TRBV7-2	NA	NA	TRBJ1-2	TGTGCCAGCAGTTCCCCGGACGGTTTGGGGTATGGCTACACCTTC	CASSSPDGLGYGYTF
TRBV20-1	NA	NA	TRBJ1-2	TGCGGTGCTAGAGGCGGGGGAGGCTACACCTTC	CGARGGGGYTF
TRBV30	NA	NA	TRBJ2-7	TGTGCCTGGAGTGTCGGAGGGAGTGGGTCGGAGCAGTACTTC	CAWSVGGSGSEQYF
TRBV7-2	NA	NA	TRBJ2-7	TGTGCCAGCAGCTTAGGCTGGGACTTCGATTACGAGCAGTACTTC	CASSLGWDFDYEQYF
TRBV12-3/TRBV12-4	NA	NA	TRBJ2-7	TGTGCCAGCAGTCAAAACCTTGGACGTTGGAAGAACTACGAGCAGTACTTC	CASSQNLGRWKNYEQYF
TRBV7-2	many	TRBD1	TRBJ1-5	TGTGCCAGCAGTATGGTAGGGGGCGCGTCCAGCAATCAGCCCCAGCATTTT	CASSMVGGASSNQPQHF
TRBV4-3	NA	NA	TRBJ2-7	TGCGCCAGCAGCCCCCGGTTGGGAAGTCAGCAGTACTTC	CASSPRLGSQQYF
TRBV7-3	NA	TRBD1	TRBJ1-5	TGTGCCAGCAGCACCCGGACAGGGAATCAGCCCCAGCATTTT	CASSTRTGNQPQHF
TRBV20-1	many	NA	TRBJ1-1	TGCAGTGCTAGAGACGGCCGACAGAACACTGAAGCTTTCTTT	CSARDGRQNTEAFF
TRBV5-1	many	NA	TRBJ2-5	TGCGCCAGCCGGACGGATCAAGAGACCCAGTACTTC	CASRTDQETQYF
TRBV7-9	many	NA	TRBJ2-7	TGTGCCAGCAGTTCGACCGGGGAGCAGTACTTC	CASSSTGEQYF
TRBV11-2	many	NA	TRBJ2-7	TGTGCCAGCAGCCCTCAGGCCCTTTCCTACGAGCAGTACTTC	CASSPQALSYEQYF
TRBV6-5	NA	NA	TRBJ1-5	TGTGCCAGCAGTTCGACCGGCCCGCGCGGCAATCAGCCCCAGCATTTT	CASSSTGPRGNQPQHF
TRBV7-2	many	NA	TRBJ1-1	TGTGCCAGCAGCTTAGTCGTTCGTCAGATGAACACTGAAGCTTTCTTT	CASSLVVRQMNTEAFF
TRBV12-3/TRBV12-4	few	NA	TRBJ1-2	TGTGCCAGCAGTTACGGGGAGGAGAGTGATGGCTACACCTTC	CASSYGEESDGYTF
TRBV20-1	NA	TRBD1	TRBJ2-7	TGCAGTGCTAGCCCGGGCGGGACAGGCACCTACGAGCAGTACTTC	CSASPGGTGTYEQYF
TRBV6-6	few	NA	TRBJ2-2	TGTGCCAGCAGACCCAAACCCGGGGAGCTGTTTTTT	CASRPKPGELFF
TRBV2	NA	TRBD1	TRBJ1-6	TGTGCCAGCAGGCGCAGGACAGGGGTCTTGTTGGTCCATAGGAGCTCCTATAATTCACCCCTCCACTTT	CASRRRTGVLLVHRSSYNSPLHF
TRBV7-9	NA	NA	TRBJ1-1	TGTGCCAGCAGCCATACGGGGGCTGAAGCTTTCTTT	CASSHTGAEAFF
TRBV29-1	NA	NA	TRBJ2-7	TGCGACGTTAAAGACGGACCCTACGAGCAGTACTTC	CDVKDGPYEQYF
TRBV20-1	NA	TRBD1	TRBJ1-6	TGCAGTGCTAGTGCCGGGGGGTTGGGGACAGGGAATCAGATCTGGATTTCACCCCTCCACTTT	CSASAGGLGTGNQIWISPLHF
TRBV5-5	NA	NA	TRBJ1-2	TGTGCCAGCAGCTTGTATGGAACGGAGAAATACAGCTATGGCTACACCTTC	CASSLYGTEKYSYGYTF
TRBV7-2	many	TRBD1	TRBJ1-2	TGTGCCAGCAGCCCGACTACCGGGACAGGGGGCTTTGGCTACACCTTC	CASSPTTGTGGFGYTF